These T cell receptor beta chains were read from a single sample in a study of cytotoxic CD8 clonotypes in ibrutinib-treated CLL. Repertoires were generated with immunoSEQ multiplex PCR, while TCRdb's copy carries only in-frame clones and drops some. Of some 200,000 clones listed, about four fifths are singletons. This specimen was PBMCs, taken after 12 months of ibrutinib treatment. The receptors come from a human donor with chronic lymphocytic leukemia. CDR3s include the opening cysteine and the closing phenylalanine or tryptophan. D genes are given only for firm matches. Size values are once, few and many counts, or a class for expanded clones, and some rows have none.

j_call d_call v_call cdr3_length clone_size cdr3_nt cdr3_aa
TRBJ1-1 TRBD1 TRBV19 15 NA TGTGCCAGTACCCCTTGGACAGGAGGGAACACTGAAGCTTTCTTT CASTPWTGGNTEAFF
TRBJ1-1 NA TRBV27 13 few TGTGCCAGCGCCCCACAGGCCCACACTGAAGCTTTCTTT CASAPQAHTEAFF
TRBJ2-7 NA TRBV7-9 13 NA TGTGCCAGCACGGAGGGAAAGCCTTACGAGCAGTACTTC CASTEGKPYEQYF
TRBJ1-6 NA TRBV5-1 13 once TGCGCCAGCAGCCTCTATAATAATTCACCCCTCCACTTT CASSLYNNSPLHF
TRBJ2-3 TRBD2 TRBV9 16 NA TGTGCCAGCAGCGTAGGGGTAGCGGGGGTTACAGATACGCAGTATTTT CASSVGVAGVTDTQYF
TRBJ2-5 TRBD1 TRBV5-1 15 NA TGCGCCAGCTCCCCCCAGGGCAGGGGGCAAGAGACCCAGTACTTC CASSPQGRGQETQYF
TRBJ2-7 TRBD2 TRBV27 15 NA TGTGCCAGCAGTTTGGCTAGCGGGGGGACCTACGAGCAGTACTTC CASSLASGGTYEQYF
TRBJ2-1 TRBD2 TRBV2 16 once TGTGCCAGCACCGAGGACGGGACTATCTCCTACAATGAGCAGTTCTTC CASTEDGTISYNEQFF
TRBJ1-1 NA TRBV5-6 14 NA TGTGCCAGCAGCTTGGACAGGGAAATTCCTGAAGCTTTCTTT CASSLDREIPEAFF
TRBJ1-2 NA TRBV30 14 NA TGTGCCTGGAGTGATGGTCAGAGCTTCGGGGGCTACACCTTC CAWSDGQSFGGYTF
TRBJ2-3 TRBD2 TRBV27 16 NA TGTGCCAGCAGCAGCCTAACTAGCGGGGGGGCCGTTACGCAGTATTTT CASSSLTSGGAVTQYF
TRBJ2-1 TRBD2 TRBV5-4 15 NA TGTGCCAGCAGCCTCGGACTAGACAATTCGTATGAGCAGTTCTTC CASSLGLDNSYEQFF
TRBJ2-7 TRBD2 TRBV5-4 12 NA TGTGCCAGCAGCTTTCCAGCGGGGGAGCAGTACTTC CASSFPAGEQYF
TRBJ2-2 NA TRBV7-8 16 NA TGTGCCAGCAGCTTACCCCGGGACTCTGAGGCCGGGGAGCTGTTTTTT CASSLPRDSEAGELFF
TRBJ2-2 TRBD2 TRBV6-5 12 NA TGTGCTACGGGAGGGTTTGGCGGGGAGCTGTTTTTT CATGGFGGELFF
TRBJ2-3 NA TRBV10-3 11 NA TGTGCCATCAGTGAGAAGTATACGCAGTATTTT CAISEKYTQYF
TRBJ1-4 TRBD1 TRBV18 14 NA TGTGCCAGCTCACCCGCCGGACAGGGGTTAAAACTGTTTTTT CASSPAGQGLKLFF
TRBJ2-6 NA TRBV11-3 18 NA TGTGCCAGCAGCTTAGCCTCGCAGTCCCGCTCTGGGGCCAACGTCCTGACTTTC CASSLASQSRSGANVLTF
TRBJ1-4 NA TRBV19 16 NA TGTGCCAGTAGTATAGAGTCAGGGTATGATGGTGAAAAACTGTTTTTT CASSIESGYDGEKLFF
TRBJ1-5 NA TRBV13 14 NA TGTGCCAGCAGCTCTGGCAGGAAAAATCAGCCCCAGCATTTT CASSSGRKNQPQHF
TRBJ1-2 NA TRBV18 12 NA TGTGCCAGCTCACCACCGGCGAGCGGCTACACCTTC CASSPPASGYTF
TRBJ2-1 TRBD1 TRBV28 14 NA TGTGCCAGCAGTGCCGGGACAGGGGTGAATGAGCAGTTCTTC CASSAGTGVNEQFF
TRBJ1-1 NA TRBV11-2 14 NA TGTGCCAGCAGCCCCACGGGACATCGAACTGAAGCTTTCTTT CASSPTGHRTEAFF
TRBJ1-1 NA TRBV15 13 NA TGTGCCACCAGCAGAGATAGAAGGATTGAAGCTTTCTTT CATSRDRRIEAFF
TRBJ1-3 TRBD1 TRBV11-2 13 NA TGTGCCAGCAGCCCACAGGGGGCCGCTTACTTTTATTTT CASSPQGAAYFYF
TRBJ2-7 TRBD1 TRBV11-1 14 NA TGTGCCAGCACCACGGACAGGGGGCGGTACGAGCAGTACTTC CASTTDRGRYEQYF
TRBJ2-5 NA TRBV9 14 NA TGTGCCAGCAGCGTATTCGGAGGGGGAGAGACCCAGTACTTC CASSVFGGGETQYF
TRBJ2-7 TRBD1 TRBV10-3 15 NA TGTGCCATCTCACCCGACAGGGAGAGACCCTACGAGCAGTACTTC CAISPDRERPYEQYF
TRBJ2-1 TRBD2 TRBV7-8 15 NA TGTGCCAGCAGCTTACATTTAGCGGGGGACAATGAGCAGTTCTTC CASSLHLAGDNEQFF
TRBJ2-7 TRBD2 TRBV4-1 15 NA TGCGCCAGCAGCTCCCACGGGACTAGCGGCTACGAGCAGTACTTC CASSSHGTSGYEQYF
TRBJ2-2 NA TRBV9 14 few TGTGCCAGCAGCGTAGCTACCTCCACCGGGGAGCTGTTTTTT CASSVATSTGELFF
TRBJ1-1 NA TRBV28 13 NA TGTGCCAGCCATAGGGCAGATTACACTGAAGCTTTCTTT CASHRADYTEAFF
TRBJ1-6 NA TRBV27 16 NA TGTGCCAGCAGTTTTCAGGGTCAAGGATCCAATTCACCCCTCCACTTT CASSFQGQGSNSPLHF
TRBJ2-6 NA TRBV5-1 17 NA TGCGCCAGCAGCTTGGCGGATACATTCTCTGGGGCCAACGTCCTGACTTTC CASSLADTFSGANVLTF
TRBJ2-7 NA TRBV11-2 13 few TGTGCCAGCAGCTGGAACGGAAACTACGAGCAGTACTTC CASSWNGNYEQYF
TRBJ2-5 TRBD2 TRBV30 11 NA TGTGGCGGGGGGGGCCGAGAGACCCAGTACTTC CGGGGRETQYF
TRBJ2-7 TRBD1 TRBV27 15 NA TGTGCCAGCAGTTTATTCGACCAGGGGGACGGCGAGCAGTACTTC CASSLFDQGDGEQYF
TRBJ1-5 NA TRBV28 14 NA TGTGCCAGCAGCCAAGGGGGAGCAAATCAGCCCCAGCATTTT CASSQGGANQPQHF
TRBJ1-5 TRBD1 TRBV4-1 13 once TGCGCCAGCAGCCAGGGACAGAATCAGCCCCAGCATTTT CASSQGQNQPQHF
TRBJ1-1 NA TRBV28 14 NA TGTGCCAGCAGTTTTGGGGCAAGGAACACTGAAGCTTTCTTT CASSFGARNTEAFF
TRBJ1-6 NA TRBV18 16 NA TGTGCCAGCTCACCTGTACAGGCTCCGGATAATTCACCCCTCCACTTT CASSPVQAPDNSPLHF
TRBJ2-3 NA TRBV30 13 NA TGTGCCTGGAGTGAAACAGATACAGATACGCAGTATTTT CAWSETDTDTQYF
TRBJ2-7 TRBD2 TRBV4-2 15 NA TGTGCCAGCAGCCAAGAACTAGCGGGACCCTACGAGCAGTACTTC CASSQELAGPYEQYF
TRBJ2-2 NA TRBV5-1 14 once TGCGCCAGCAGCTACAGGGAGCGGACCGGGGAGCTGTTTTTT CASSYRERTGELFF
TRBJ2-3 NA TRBV2 14 NA TGTGCCAGCAGTGGGACAGCAGTCACAGATACGCAGTATTTT CASSGTAVTDTQYF
TRBJ1-2 NA TRBV5-1 15 NA TGCGCCAGCAGCTTGGGGATTCAGGAGGGCTATGGCTACACCTTC CASSLGIQEGYGYTF
TRBJ2-2 NA TRBV6-6 15 NA TGTGCCAGCAGTTCAAGTCAGGGAAACACCGGGGAGCTGTTTTTT CASSSSQGNTGELFF
TRBJ2-4 TRBD2 TRBV27 16 NA TGTGCCAGCGGGTTCGTCCTAGCGGGAGGGCCAAACATTCAGTACTTC CASGFVLAGGPNIQYF